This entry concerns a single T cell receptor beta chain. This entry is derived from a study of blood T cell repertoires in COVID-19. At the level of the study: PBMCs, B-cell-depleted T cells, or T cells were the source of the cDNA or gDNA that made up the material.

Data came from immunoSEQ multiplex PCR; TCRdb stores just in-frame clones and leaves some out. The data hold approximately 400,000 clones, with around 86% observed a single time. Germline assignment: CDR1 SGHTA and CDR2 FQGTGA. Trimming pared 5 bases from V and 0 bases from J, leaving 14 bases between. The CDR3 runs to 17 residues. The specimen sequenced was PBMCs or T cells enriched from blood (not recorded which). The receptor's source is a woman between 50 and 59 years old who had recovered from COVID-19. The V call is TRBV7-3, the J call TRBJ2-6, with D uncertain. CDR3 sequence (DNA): TGTGCCAGCAGCCGCGTCCCCCACGGCTCTGGGGCCAACGTCCTGACTTTC. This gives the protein CASSRVPHGSGANVLTF.